This TCR beta chain was retrieved from a study of post-analysis software for immune sequencing data. Unique molecular identifiers were built into the TCR beta cDNA libraries. MiXCR, applied by TCRdb to the PCR reads, yields one record per CDR3 protein. The table records 450,000 or so distinct CDR3 sequences, nearly 45% of them present only once. A remark on this clonotype: Its target is not known.

General study results and limits: Roughly five TRBV segments were more frequent in patients than controls; TRBV5-6, TRBV5-1 and TRBV20-1 belonged to this group.

This CDR3 is built from 15 residues. Trimming cost V 2 bases and J 5 bases; bases outside gene matches: 5. The source of this sequence is a girl aged 10 to 17 with multiple sclerosis. The specimen sequenced was blood. V and J are TRBV12-3 or TRBV12-4 and TRBJ2-2; 7 bases fit TRBD2. CDR3 amino acids: CASSLRQGGTGELFF. The CDR3, as DNA: TGTGCCAGCAGTTTACGGCAGGGAGGGACCGGGGAGCTGTTTTTT.